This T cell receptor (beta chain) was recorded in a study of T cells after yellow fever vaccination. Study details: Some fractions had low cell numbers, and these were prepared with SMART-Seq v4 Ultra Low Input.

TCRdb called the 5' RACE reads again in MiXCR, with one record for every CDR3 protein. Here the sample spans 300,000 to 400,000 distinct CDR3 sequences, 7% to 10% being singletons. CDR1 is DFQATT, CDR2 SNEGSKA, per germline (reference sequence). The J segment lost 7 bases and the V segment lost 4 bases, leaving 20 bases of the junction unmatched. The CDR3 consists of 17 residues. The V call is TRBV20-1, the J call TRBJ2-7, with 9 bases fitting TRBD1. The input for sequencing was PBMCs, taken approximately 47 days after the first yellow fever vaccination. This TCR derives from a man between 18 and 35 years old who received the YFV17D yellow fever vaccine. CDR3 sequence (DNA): TGCAGTGCTACCCTAAACTTAATGGGACAGGGTGGACGAGAGCAGTACTTC. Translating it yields CSATLNLMGQGGREQYF.